The clone carrying this TCR beta chain was counted between two and nine times. This sample was included in a study of blood T cells in healthy people across ages. A J-beta primer mix and a sample-barcoded 5' primer were used in a second PCR of about 7 to 12 cycles. TCRdb re-analysed the 5' RACE reads in MiXCR, keeping a single row per CDR3 protein. The sample holds roughly 1,700,000 distinct CDR3 sequences, 25% to 30% seen once. CDR3 length equals 17 residues. V lost 1 base, J lost 7 bases, and 15 bases stayed unmatched. Looked up from germline, CDR1 is MNHEY and CDR2 is SMNVEV (reference sequence). The V gene is TRBV27, the J gene TRBJ1-2; 7 bases are shared with TRBD1. The source material was blood. This TCR derives from a woman in her thirties in good health. The CDR3 here is CASSLYSGGQQLGGYTF. CDR3 in DNA: TGTGCCAGCAGTTTATATTCCGGGGGACAGCAGCTTGGTGGCTACACCTTC.